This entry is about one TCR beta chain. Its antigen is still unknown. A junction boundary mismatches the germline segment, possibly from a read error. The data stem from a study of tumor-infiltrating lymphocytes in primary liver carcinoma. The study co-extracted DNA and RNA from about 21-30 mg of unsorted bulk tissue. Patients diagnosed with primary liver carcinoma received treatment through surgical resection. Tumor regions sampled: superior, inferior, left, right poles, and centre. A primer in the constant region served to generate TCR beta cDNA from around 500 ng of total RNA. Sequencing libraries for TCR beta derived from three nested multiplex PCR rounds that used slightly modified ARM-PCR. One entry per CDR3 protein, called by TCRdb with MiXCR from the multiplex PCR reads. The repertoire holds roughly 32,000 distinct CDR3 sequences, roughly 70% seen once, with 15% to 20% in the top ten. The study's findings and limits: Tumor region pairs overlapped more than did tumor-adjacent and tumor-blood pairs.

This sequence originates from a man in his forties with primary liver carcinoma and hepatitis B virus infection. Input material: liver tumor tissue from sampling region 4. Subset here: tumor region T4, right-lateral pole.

The CDR3 DNA reads TGCGCCAGAAGTCCTACAGGGGGTACTGGAAACACTATATTTTTT. Residues: CARSPTGGTGNTIFF. The rearrangement links TRBV4-1 to TRBJ1-3, with 8 bases fitting TRBD1. Germline V lookup: CDR1 MGHRA, CDR2 YSYEKL. The CDR3 is 15 amino acids.